This T cell receptor (beta chain) was captured by sequencing in a study of CD8 T cell repertoires and HIV-1 epitope variants. Overall study results and limits: The TAALDMSHF plasma variant had no responses, unlike KF9 (roughly 5 clonotypes) and HW9 (one).

This clone has only a few counts. No antigen is known for it. Assay used: immunoSEQ multiplex PCR; TCRdb lists only in-frame clones, some missing. The table lists under 6,500 clones, less than 70% of them singletons. V lost 0 bases, J lost 5 bases, and 16 bases lay in between. Germline V gene sequence: CDR1 MNHNS, CDR2 SASEGT. This CDR3 contains 16 residues. The sample taken for sequencing was cultured CD8+ T cells derived from PBMCs. This TCR was recovered from a male donor with HIV. The chain has TRBV6-1 and TRBJ1-1; D is possibly TRBD1 (6 bases). CDR3 loop: CASSEASGVEGTEAFF. The CDR3 DNA sequence: TGTGCCAGCAGTGAAGCGTCAGGGGTCGAGGGGACTGAAGCTTTCTTT.